These 6 T cell receptor beta chains originate from one sample sequenced in a study of blood T cell repertoires in COVID-19. TCRdb keeps only in-frame clones here, not all; method: immunoSEQ multiplex PCR. The sample carries a few hundred thousand clones, around 90% recorded once. Sequencing input: peripheral blood. The source is a woman in her sixties or seventies with COVID-19, enrolled during active disease.

The V call is TRBV19, the J call TRBJ2-1; 13 bases fit TRBD2. J was trimmed by 7 bases and V by 5 bases; bases with no gene match: 11. Germline CDR1 and CDR2: LNHDA and SQIVND (reference sequence). CDR3 length: 17 amino acids. The CDR3 is CASSRNRLAGGGNEQFF. The CDR3 region has the DNA TGTGCCAGTAGTCGAAATCGACTAGCGGGAGGTGGAAATGAGCAGTTCTTC.

A few counts support this clone. The rearrangement links TRBV6-5 to TRBJ1-2; D perhaps matches TRBD1 (6 bases). The CDR3 is 13 residues long. The V end was cut by 6 bases, the J end by 4 bases, with 12 bases between. Germline CDR1 is MNHEY and CDR2 is SVGAGI. CDR3 sequence reads: CASRRTEGYGYTF. Written as DNA, the CDR3 is TGTGCCAGCAGAAGGACAGAAGGCTATGGCTACACCTTC.

This clone was observed once. The V call is TRBV19, the J call TRBJ2-1, with TRBD2 identical over 10 bases. Trimming took 3 bases from V and 7 from J; bases not matched to a gene: 21. The germline CDR1 and CDR2 sequences are LNHDA and SQIVND (reference sequence). This CDR3 has 20 amino acids. CDR3 sequence reads: CASSIRRPSHSGRARNEQFF. As DNA, the CDR3 is TGTGCCAGTAGTATCCGTCGTCCTTCTCACAGCGGGAGGGCTCGGAATGAGCAGTTCTTC.

This rearrangement joins TRBV30 to TRBJ1-4, with D uncertain. The germline V and J ends were trimmed by 3 bases and 7 bases, with 15 bases remaining between them. Germline V gene data show CDR1 as GTSNPN and CDR2 as SVGIG (reference sequence). The CDR3 contains 14 residues. The chain's CDR3 is CAWSEESSGEKLFF. The CDR3 region has the DNA TGTGCCTGGAGCGAGGAATCGTCGGGTGAAAAACTGTTTTTT.

This chain connects TRBV16 to TRBJ1-2; tentative D call: TRBD1 (5 bases). Germline V gives CDR1 KGHSY, CDR2 FQNENV. V was trimmed by 5 bases and J by 2 bases, leaving 9 bases between them. The CDR3 spans 13 residues. DNA for the CDR3: TGTGCCAGCAGCAGACAGAAAAACTATGGCTACACCTTC. Translating it yields CASSRQKNYGYTF.

The V call is TRBV5-1, the J call TRBJ2-7; TRBD2 might be the D (6 bases). Trimming took 4 bases from V and 2 from J, leaving 19 bases between them. From germline, CDR1 is SGHRS and CDR2 YFSETQ. CDR3 size: 16 residues. The CDR3 nucleotides read TGCGCCAGCAGCGGAGAGGAGGGGCCGTTTACCTACGAGCAGTACTTC. It is translated as CASSGEEGPFTYEQYF.